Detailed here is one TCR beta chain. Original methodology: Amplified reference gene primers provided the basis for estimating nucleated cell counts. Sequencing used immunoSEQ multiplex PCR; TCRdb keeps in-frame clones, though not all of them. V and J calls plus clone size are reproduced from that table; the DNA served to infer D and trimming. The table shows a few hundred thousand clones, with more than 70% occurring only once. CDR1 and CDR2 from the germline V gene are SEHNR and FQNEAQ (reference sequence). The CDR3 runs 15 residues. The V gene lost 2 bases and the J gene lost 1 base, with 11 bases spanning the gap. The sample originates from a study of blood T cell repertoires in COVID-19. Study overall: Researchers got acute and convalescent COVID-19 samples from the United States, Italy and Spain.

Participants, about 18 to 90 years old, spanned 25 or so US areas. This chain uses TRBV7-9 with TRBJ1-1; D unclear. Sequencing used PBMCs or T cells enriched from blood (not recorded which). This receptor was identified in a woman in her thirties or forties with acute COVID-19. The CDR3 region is CASSLSAAENTEAFF. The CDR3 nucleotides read TGTGCCAGCAGCTTATCGGCAGCGGAGAACACTGAAGCTTTCTTT.